Reported below is one TCR beta chain. The antigen remains unidentified. The PCR had 60 Vbeta and 13 Jbeta primers. Data came from immunoSEQ multiplex PCR; TCRdb stores just in-frame clones and leaves some out. The table shows some 110,000 clones, with 74% occurring only once. This entry comes from a study of cytomegalovirus exposure and HLA in healthy donors. The CDR3 is made up of 15 amino acids. The V and J ends lost 4 bases and 1 base respectively, with 12 bases between them. CDR1 and CDR2 (germline): SGHTA, FQGNSA. Study-level points and caveats: Accurate predictions that matched the HLA-A and HLA-B alleles of most subjects were reportedly made from TCR beta sequences.

The TCR originated in a woman aged 45 to 65 in good health and CMV-seropositive. Sequenced sample: PBMCs. This sequence joins TRBV7-2 and TRBJ2-3, with D possibly matching TRBD1 (6 bases). CDR3 in DNA: TGTGCCAGCAGCTCCCCGGACAGACGCACAGATACGCAGTATTTT. This translates into CASSSPDRRTDTQYF. Complete variable domain (other parts from reference TRBV7-2 and TRBJ2-3): GAGVSQSPSNKVTEKGKDVELRCDPISGHTALYWYRQSLGQGLEFLIYFQGNSAPDKSGLPSDRFSAERTGGSVSTLTIQRTQQEDSAVYLCASSSPDRRTDTQYFGPGTRLTVL.